The clone carrying this TCR beta chain is identified as large from frequency. Antigen specificity is unknown. TRB was amplified from approximately 230 ng of peripheral blood genomic DNA per sample. TRB was amplified by touch-down multiplex PCR, primer pools A and B combined. Reprocessing the multiplex PCR reads, TCRdb reports a single entry for every CDR3 protein and omits DNA. Its table lists about 4,900 distinct CDR3 sequences. The source of the sample is a study of T cell clusters in autoimmune cytopenias. General study points: The cluster-lack signature was not seen for secondary cytopenia versus chronic lymphocytic leukemia. Primary autoimmune cytopenia patients seemingly lacked the physiological T cell clusters found in healthy donors. Compared with active autoimmune hepatitis patients, healthy donors showed about 2.8-fold more exclusive TRB clusters.

These same records also appear under a second study, on T cell repertoires in aging, cancer and after chemotherapy. As reported in that work: Age-matched healthy donors had significantly more diverse, less clonal blood TCR repertoires than untreated cancer patients.

Sequenced sample: peripheral blood. The receptor was derived from a human donor in good health.

CDR3 sequence reads: CSVVLITDTQYF. V gene TRBV29-1 combines with J gene TRBJ2-3. The CDR3 contains 12 residues. The germline CDR1 and CDR2 sequences are SQVTM and ANQGSEA.